The 27 T cell receptor beta chains below come from one sample, sequenced in a study of blood T cell repertoires in COVID-19. Measured with immunoSEQ multiplex PCR; TCRdb has only the in-frame clones, and not every one. The sample records under 500,000 clones, approximately 90% being singletons. The specimen was peripheral blood. All receptors derive from a woman in her 30s with acute or convalescent COVID-19.

This clone was recorded a few times. This chain's CDR3 is CASSVNSRETQYF. The CDR3, as DNA: TGTGCCAGCAGTGTTAACTCGAGAGAGACCCAGTACTTC. The V and J genes are TRBV2 and TRBJ2-5, with unresolved D. This CDR3 is built from 13 residues. Germline CDR1 and CDR2: SNHLY and FYNNEI. Trimming took off 4 bases at V and 4 bases at J, with 10 bases between the two ends.

The chain recombines TRBV5-1 with TRBJ2-3, with D tentatively TRBD1 (5 bases). The length of the CDR3 is 14 residues. V gave up 1 base and J gave up 2 bases, with 8 bases separating them. Germline V gene data show CDR1 as SGHRS and CDR2 as YFSETQ. CDR3 loop: CASSLLQDTDTQYF. Here the CDR3 DNA reads TGCGCCAGCAGCTTGTTACAGGACACAGATACGCAGTATTTT.

The DNA for the CDR3 is TGTGCCAGCAGCCCCGAGAAGTATAGGACAGGGGTGTTTGGCTACACCTTC. It translates to CASSPEKYRTGVFGYTF. The rearrangement links TRBV9 to TRBJ1-2; 9 nucleotides agree with TRBD1. V lost 4 bases and J lost 7; bases outside the gene matches: 17. This CDR3 region has 17 residues. In germline, CDR1 is SGDLS, CDR2 YYNGEE.

CDR3 residues: CASSPSSGGDTGELFF. The CDR3 DNA follows: TGTGCCAGCAGCCCATCTAGCGGGGGCGACACCGGGGAGCTGTTTTTT. The genes are TRBV9 and TRBJ2-2; 10 bases line up with TRBD2. This CDR3 contains 16 residues. Germline CDR1 is SGDLS and CDR2 is YYNGEE. Germline trimming cut 4 bases from V and 3 bases from J; bases unmatched to any gene: 6.

The chain employs TRBV7-9 and TRBJ2-5; the D gene is possibly TRBD1 (5 bases). This CDR3 has 18 amino acids. With 1 base removed from V and 5 bases from J, the gap between germline ends came to 23 bases. The germline gives CDR1 SEHNR, CDR2 FQNEAQ (reference sequence). DNA for the CDR3: TGTGCCAGCAGCTTAGAGGGCGTTAGGGCAGGGTCGATGGAGACCCAGTACTTC. Translating it yields CASSLEGVRAGSMETQYF. The entire variable domain, with the rest obtained from reference TRBV7-9 and TRBJ2-5, is as follows: DTGVSQNPRHKITKRGQNVTFRCDPISEHNRLYWYRQTLGQGPEFLTYFQNEAQLEKSRLLSDRFSAERPKGSFSTLEIQRTEQGDSAMYLCASSLEGVRAGSMETQYFGPGTRLLVL.

This clone was seen just once. The V gene is TRBV2, the J gene TRBJ2-1; TRBD2 aligns across 11 bases. The V gene end was trimmed by 5 bases and the J gene end by 7 bases; junction bases not matched to a gene: 4. The germline V gene encodes CDR1 SNHLY and CDR2 FYNNEI. CDR3 length: 14 amino acids. The CDR3 DNA is TGTGCCAGCAGTTTAGCGGGGGGGTTTAATGAGCAGTTCTTC. This encodes CASSLAGGFNEQFF.

This rearrangement joins TRBV7-3 to TRBJ1-2, with D possibly being TRBD1 (5 bases). CDR3 length equals 13 residues. V lost 5 bases to trimming and J lost 8 bases, with 15 bases between them. CDR1 is SGHTA and CDR2 is FQGTGA in the germline V gene. Here the CDR3 DNA reads TGTGCCAGCAGCGCCGACACAGGCTGGGGCTACACCTTC. Encoded protein: CASSADTGWGYTF.

The CDR3 here is CASSSPSGPQHF. CDR3 bases: TGTGCCAGCAGTTCCCCCTCGGGGCCCCAGCATTTT. The chain is built from TRBV28 and TRBJ1-5, with no clear D. The CDR3 spans 12 residues. The V end was cut by 4 bases, the J end by 9 bases, with 10 bases between. Germline loops: CDR1 MDHEN, CDR2 SYDVKM.

V gene TRBV11-2 combines with J gene TRBJ1-1; 8 positions match TRBD1. Per the germline V gene, CDR1 is SGHAT and CDR2 is FQNNGV. V lost 2 bases to trimming and J lost 6 bases; unmatched junction nucleotides: 14. The CDR3 has 17 residues. This CDR3 reads CASSLRAPGQGIAEAFF. The DNA for the CDR3 is TGTGCCAGCAGCTTACGCGCCCCCGGACAGGGTATCGCTGAAGCTTTCTTT.

The chain couples TRBV7-3 to TRBJ2-6; 12 nucleotides match TRBD2. Unmatched junction bases numbered 13, after V lost 5 bases and J lost 2 bases. This CDR3 has 20 residues. Germline values: CDR1 SGHTA, CDR2 FQGTGA. The CDR3 loop reads CASSRNRLAGAVTGANVLTF. CDR3 sequence (DNA): TGTGCCAGCAGCCGCAATCGACTAGCGGGGGCTGTTACTGGGGCCAACGTCCTGACTTTC.

V usage is TRBV5-1 and J usage is TRBJ2-7; 11 nucleotides line up with TRBD2. The CDR3 has 15 residues. The V and J ends lost 0 bases and 4 bases, in that order; junction bases with no gene match: 3. Per germline, CDR1 SGHRS and CDR2 YFSETQ. CDR3 amino acids: CASSLATSGTYEQYF. Written as DNA, the CDR3 is TGCGCCAGCAGCTTGGCGACTAGCGGGACTTACGAGCAGTACTTC.

Points on this clone: The sample carries other DNA sequences with the same CDR3. The chain uses TRBV6-1 and TRBJ1-5, with D possibly TRBD1 on 6 matching bases. Per the germline V gene, CDR1 is MNHNS and CDR2 is SASEGT. The CDR3 loop spans 14 amino acids. With 3 bases removed from V and 2 bases from J, the gap between germline ends came to 8 bases. The CDR3 region is CASSEGAGNQPQHF. CDR3 coding DNA: TGTGCCAGCAGTGAGGGGGCAGGCAATCAGCCCCAGCATTTT.

The chain recombines TRBV29-1 with TRBJ2-5, with D tentatively TRBD2 (6 bases). The CDR3 length is 15 residues. V dropped 0 bases and J dropped 7 bases, with 18 bases sitting between them. Germline V lookup: CDR1 SQVTM, CDR2 ANQGSEA. CDR3 residues: CSVEDRRGPTGTQYF. The DNA for the CDR3 is TGCAGCGTTGAAGACCGGCGGGGCCCAACCGGGACCCAGTACTTC.

This chain joins TRBV4-1 and TRBJ1-1; possibly TRBD1 for D (5 bases). The CDR3 covers 14 residues. CDR1 and CDR2 (germline): MGHRA, YSYEKL. Trimming cost V 0 bases and J 3 bases, with 8 bases left between them. The CDR3 region is CASSQEEGYTEAFF. Here the CDR3 DNA reads TGCGCCAGCAGCCAAGAGGAGGGGTACACTGAAGCTTTCTTT.

This clone appeared once. J is TRBJ2-3 and V is TRBV3-1 (or the pseudogene TRBV3-2), with 7 bases aligning to TRBD1. J lost 6 bases, V lost 2 bases, and 11 bases had no gene match. The CDR3 length is 16 residues. Germline V gene lookup returns CDR1 LGHDT and CDR2 YNNKEL (reference sequence). The DNA for the CDR3 is TGTGCCAGCAGCCAACAAATCGGGACAGAAGGGGATACGCAGTATTTT. Protein: CASSQQIGTEGDTQYF.

This rearrangement joins TRBV18 to TRBJ2-3, with TRBD1 matching 9 bases. This CDR3 contains 16 residues. V gave up 5 bases and J gave up 1 base; unmatched junction bases: 7. The germline V gene has CDR1 KGHSH and CDR2 LQKENI. CDR3 sequence reads: CASSAQGALGTDTQYF. Here the CDR3 DNA reads TGTGCCAGCTCAGCACAGGGGGCGCTGGGCACAGATACGCAGTATTTT. Full variable domain (outside the CDR3, taken from reference TRBV18 and TRBJ2-3): NAGVMQNPRHLVRRRGQEARLRCSPMKGHSHVYWYRQLPEEGLKFMVYLQKENIIDESGMPKERFSAEFPKEGPSILRIQQVVRGDSAAYFCASSAQGALGTDTQYFGPGTRLTVL.

J is TRBJ2-7 and V is TRBV5-4, with D possibly TRBD2 on 5 matching bases. Germline CDR1 and CDR2: SGHNT and YYREEE (reference sequence). V lost 1 base and J 2 bases, leaving 16 bases between the germline ends. The CDR3 runs 16 residues. The CDR3, as DNA: TGTGCCAGCAGCTTGCTAGGGTACAGCGGCCCCTACGAGCAGTACTTC. Encoded protein: CASSLLGYSGPYEQYF. Looking up the rest from reference TRBV5-4 and TRBJ2-7 gives the full variable domain: ETGVTQSPTHLIKTRGQQVTLRCSSQSGHNTVSWYQQALGQGPQFIFQYYREEENGRGNFPPRFSGLQFPNYSSELNVNALELDDSALYLCASSLLGYSGPYEQYFGPGTRLTVT.

The chain has TRBV5-1 and TRBJ1-6, with D hard to call. Deletions cut 2 bases from V and 7 bases from J, with 13 bases between. The CDR3 covers 15 residues. Per germline, CDR1 SGHRS and CDR2 YFSETQ. The CDR3 DNA sequence: TGCGCCAGCAGCTTTAGGGAGATGGGAAATTCACCCCTCCACTTT. As protein: CASSFREMGNSPLHF.

The rearrangement links TRBV5-1 to TRBJ2-1; 8 nucleotides line up with TRBD2. Germline V gene data show CDR1 as SGHRS and CDR2 as YFSETQ. V was pared by 7 bases and J by 1 base, with 7 bases of the junction left unmatched. This CDR3 has 15 residues. CDR3 bases: TGCGCCAGCGCAGCGGGGGCCCAATCCTACAATGAGCAGTTCTTC. This encodes CASAAGAQSYNEQFF.

The chain links TRBV15 to TRBJ2-7, with D hard to call. Germline V lookup: CDR1 LNHNV, CDR2 YYDKDF (reference sequence). V lost 2 bases, J lost 6 bases, and 8 bases lay in between. This CDR3 has 12 amino acids. The CDR3 spells CATSRPTAEQYF. The CDR3 coding sequence is TGTGCCACCAGCAGACCAACAGCCGAGCAGTACTTC. The complete variable domain, with remaining parts taken from reference TRBV15 and TRBJ2-7, reads DAMVIQNPRYQVTQFGKPVTLSCSQTLNHNVMYWYQQKSSQAPKLLFHYYDKDFNNEADTPDNFQSRRPNTSFCFLDIRSPGLGDTAMYLCATSRPTAEQYFGPGTRLTVT.

The V call is TRBV11-2, the J call TRBJ2-1, with D tentatively TRBD2 (6 bases). With 2 bases removed from V and 15 bases from J, the gap between germline ends came to 14 bases. The germline gives CDR1 SGHAT, CDR2 FQNNGV. The CDR3 extends over 12 amino acids. CDR3 region: CASSLTGVLRFF. The CDR3, as DNA: TGTGCCAGCAGCTTAACGGGGGTATTACGGTTCTTC. The whole variable domain, filled in from reference TRBV11-2 and TRBJ2-1, reads EAGVAQSPRYKIIEKRQSVAFWCNPISGHATLYWYQQILGQGPKLLIQFQNNGVVDDSQLPKDRFSAERLKGVDSTLKIQPAKLEDSAVYLCASSLTGVLRFFGPGTRLTVL.

This clone was picked up one time. This rearrangement joins TRBV7-3 to TRBJ2-3; unclear D gene. The germline CDR1 and CDR2 sequences are SGHTA and FQGTGA. The V gene lost 5 bases and the J gene lost 4 bases, with 16 bases spanning the gap. The CDR3 consists of 15 residues. CDR3 amino acids: CASSPSPASSDTQYF. The CDR3 bases are TGTGCCAGCAGCCCATCCCCAGCGTCTTCAGATACGCAGTATTTT.

The chain couples TRBV18 to TRBJ2-1; D perhaps matches TRBD1 (6 bases). V was trimmed by 0 bases and J by 1 base, leaving 13 bases between them. This CDR3 contains 17 residues. The germline V gene has CDR1 KGHSH and CDR2 LQKENI. Written as DNA, the CDR3 is TGTGCCAGCTCACCACCCCTTCCGACAGGTTCCTACAATGAGCAGTTCTTC. It yields the protein CASSPPLPTGSYNEQFF.

This clone has at least ten counts. The chain links TRBV29-1 to TRBJ2-7; 7 bases agree with TRBD1. The CDR3 covers 14 residues. V was clipped by 6 bases and J by 2 bases; unmatched bases: 10. Germline V lookup: CDR1 SQVTM, CDR2 ANQGSEA. The CDR3 nucleotides are TGCAGCGTCGTACAGGGGACGAACACCTACGAGCAGTACTTC. Its translation is CSVVQGTNTYEQYF.

The rearrangement links TRBV29-1 to TRBJ1-3, with D tentatively TRBD1 (6 bases). CDR1 is SQVTM, CDR2 ANQGSEA, per germline. CDR3 length: 13 residues. Trimming removed 4 bases at V and 1 base at J, with 8 bases between. In DNA, the CDR3 is TGCAGCGTTGTACAGGGATCTGGAAACACCATATATTTT. Translating it yields CSVVQGSGNTIYF.

The genes are TRBV5-6 and TRBJ2-2, with 10 bases identical to TRBD1. Unmatched junction bases numbered 7, after V lost 4 bases and J lost 4 bases. The CDR3 sequence is 16 residues long. Germline CDR1 and CDR2: SGHDT and YYEEEE. CDR3 DNA: TGTGCCAGCAGCCCTGGACAGGGGGTCGGCACCGGGGAGCTGTTTTTT. Protein: CASSPGQGVGTGELFF.

The J gene is TRBJ2-7, the V gene TRBV5-6; unclear D gene. Trimming shortened V by 2 bases and J by 0 bases, and 15 bases separated the two germline ends. Germline CDR1 SGHDT, CDR2 YYEEEE. The CDR3 loop spans 16 amino acids. The CDR3 spells CASSFDSSDPSYEQYF. In DNA form, the CDR3 reads TGTGCCAGCAGCTTTGACTCGAGCGATCCCTCCTACGAGCAGTACTTC.